The 26 T cell receptor beta chains below were found in one sample sequenced in a study of T cell responses to AZD1222 COVID-19 vaccine. Sequencing used immunoSEQ multiplex PCR; TCRdb keeps in-frame clones, though not all of them. Among 100,000 to 150,000 clones listed, roughly 92% were seen once. The source material was peripheral blood, sampled 28 days after the second AZD1222 dose. The receptors here all came from an adult who received the AZD1222 COVID-19 vaccine.

V gene TRBV20-1 combines with J gene TRBJ1-5; the match to TRBD1 covers 7 bases. Germline CDR1 reads DFQATT; CDR2 reads SNEGSKA (reference sequence). V lost 3 bases, J lost 3 bases, and 11 bases stayed unmatched. This CDR3 spans 16 amino acids. The DNA for the CDR3 is TGCAGTGCTAGTCTCCGGGACAGAGGTCTCAATCAGCCCCAGCATTTT. Translated: CSASLRDRGLNQPQHF.

The gene calls are TRBV28 and TRBJ1-2, with D unclear. Trimming pared 4 bases from V and 4 bases from J, leaving 13 bases between. The CDR3 extends over 14 amino acids. The germline CDR1 and CDR2 sequences are MDHEN and SYDVKM. The CDR3 loop is CASSSRGASYGYTF. The CDR3 bases are TGTGCCAGCAGTTCACGGGGAGCTTCCTATGGCTACACCTTC.

In this sample, this clone turned up once. V usage is TRBV19 and J usage is TRBJ1-6; 8 nucleotides match TRBD1. Germline assignment: CDR1 LNHDA and CDR2 SQIVND (reference sequence). This CDR3 has 14 amino acids. V lost 4 bases to trimming and J lost 8 bases; unmatched junction nucleotides: 4. In DNA form, the CDR3 reads TGTGCCAGTAGTACCGACAGGGGATATTCACCCCTCCACTTT. It specifies CASSTDRGYSPLHF. The complete variable domain, with remaining parts taken from reference TRBV19 and TRBJ1-6, reads DGGITQSPKYLFRKEGQNVTLSCEQNLNHDAMYWYRQDPGQGLRLIYYSQIVNDFQKGDIAEGYSVSREKKESFPLTVTSAQKNPTAFYLCASSTDRGYSPLHFGNGTRLTVT.

The rearrangement joins TRBV19 to TRBJ1-1, with a tentative D call TRBD1 (6 bases). The CDR3 consists of 15 residues. V lost 6 bases and J lost 1, with 15 bases in between. CDR1 is LNHDA, CDR2 SQIVND, per germline (reference sequence). CDR3 region: CASRSWGATNTEAFF. The CDR3 DNA reads as TGTGCCAGTAGGAGTTGGGGGGCGACGAACACTGAAGCTTTCTTT.

The J gene is TRBJ1-2, the V gene TRBV6-1; TRBD1 matches 7 bases. This CDR3 is 14 amino acids long. J gave up 4 bases and V 2 bases, and 4 bases lay outside the gene matches. Per germline, CDR1 MNHNS and CDR2 SASEGT. CDR3 DNA sequence: TGTGCCAGCAGTGAATCCCCAGGGGGCTATGGCTACACCTTC. As protein: CASSESPGGYGYTF.

The J gene is TRBJ2-1, the V gene TRBV28; 9 positions match TRBD2. This CDR3 has 14 amino acids. Germline-derived CDR1 and CDR2 are MDHEN and SYDVKM. V gave up 7 bases and J gave up 3 bases; unmatched junction bases: 4. The CDR3 DNA is TGTGCCAGCAACCTAGCGGGGAACTACAATGAGCAGTTCTTC. Translating it yields CASNLAGNYNEQFF.

The J gene is TRBJ1-1, the V gene TRBV5-1; 9 bases fit TRBD1. The V segment lost 2 bases and the J segment 3 bases; nucleotides outside the gene matches: 5. The CDR3 has 15 residues. Germline assignment: CDR1 SGHRS and CDR2 YFSETQ. CDR3 loop: CASSFTGGGHTEAFF. The CDR3 DNA follows: TGCGCCAGCAGCTTTACAGGGGGCGGACACACTGAAGCTTTCTTT.

The chain links TRBV19 to TRBJ2-1; possible D gene TRBD1, 6 bases. CDR1 and CDR2 from the germline V gene are LNHDA and SQIVND (reference sequence). The CDR3 loop spans 12 amino acids. V dropped 3 bases and J dropped 7 bases, with 7 bases sitting between them. CDR3 amino acids: CASSIQGNEQFF. In nucleotides, the CDR3 is TGTGCCAGTAGTATCCAGGGGAATGAGCAGTTCTTC.

The V gene is TRBV7-2, the J gene TRBJ2-7; D unclear. CDR3 length: 15 residues. The V end was cut by 3 bases, the J end by 4 bases, with 16 bases between. Germline V CDR1 and CDR2: SGHTA, FQGNSA. CDR3 coding DNA: TGTGCCAGCAGCTTGGGGTCCTTCGACCATTACGAGCAGTACTTC. Amino acids: CASSLGSFDHYEQYF.

The gene calls are TRBV19 and TRBJ1-1, with a possible D match to TRBD1 (6 bases). The CDR3 has 14 residues. V lost 3 bases and J 4 bases, leaving 12 bases between the germline ends. Germline CDR1 reads LNHDA; CDR2 reads SQIVND (reference sequence). The CDR3 coding sequence is TGTGCCAGTAGTATTCAGGGGTCGAGCACTGAAGCTTTCTTT. It encodes CASSIQGSSTEAFF. Complete variable domain (other parts from reference TRBV19 and TRBJ1-1): DGGITQSPKYLFRKEGQNVTLSCEQNLNHDAMYWYRQDPGQGLRLIYYSQIVNDFQKGDIAEGYSVSREKKESFPLTVTSAQKNPTAFYLCASSIQGSSTEAFFGQGTRLTVV.

The chain has TRBV7-2 and TRBJ2-3; 8 bases match TRBD2. In germline, CDR1 is SGHTA, CDR2 FQGNSA. This CDR3 is built from 15 residues. V lost 5 bases to trimming and J lost 2 bases; unmatched junction nucleotides: 6. The CDR3 bases are TGTGCCAGCAGCCTACCAGCGGGAGCCACAGATACGCAGTATTTT. It specifies CASSLPAGATDTQYF. Full variable domain (remainder filled in from reference TRBV7-2 and TRBJ2-3): GAGVSQSPSNKVTEKGKDVELRCDPISGHTALYWYRQSLGQGLEFLIYFQGNSAPDKSGLPSDRFSAERTGGSVSTLTIQRTQQEDSAVYLCASSLPAGATDTQYFGPGTRLTVL.

The chain recombines TRBV9 with TRBJ1-3; D not resolved. Trimming shortened V by 0 bases and J by 2 bases, and 15 bases separated the two germline ends. Germline V gives CDR1 SGDLS, CDR2 YYNGEE. The CDR3 contains 17 residues. DNA of the CDR3: TGTGCCAGCAGCGTAGGGTCAGGTGGAGTAACTGGAAACACCATATATTTT. This encodes CASSVGSGGVTGNTIYF.

The chain employs TRBV6-5 and TRBJ1-1; D uncertain. Germline V lookup: CDR1 MNHEY, CDR2 SVGAGI. V lost 5 bases, J lost 1 base, and 8 bases lay in between. The CDR3 is made up of 13 amino acids. The CDR3 region is CASSPQENTEAFF. The CDR3 DNA is TGTGCCAGCAGTCCACAAGAGAACACTGAAGCTTTCTTT.

The gene calls are TRBV2 and TRBJ1-2, with D unclear. The CDR3 extends over 13 amino acids. The V end was cut by 3 bases, the J end by 3 bases, with 8 bases between. CDR1 is SNHLY and CDR2 is FYNNEI in the germline V gene. CDR3 bases: TGTGCCAGCAGTGAGATTCGCGACTATGGCTACACCTTC. Residues: CASSEIRDYGYTF.

The chain joins TRBV19 to TRBJ2-1; possible D gene TRBD2, 7 bases. V dropped 3 bases and J dropped 6 bases, with 15 bases sitting between them. The CDR3 contains 15 residues. Per germline, CDR1 LNHDA and CDR2 SQIVND (reference sequence). The CDR3 reads CASSIRPGEGNEQFF. CDR3 nucleotide sequence: TGTGCCAGTAGTATTCGTCCAGGGGAGGGCAATGAGCAGTTCTTC. Complete variable domain (other parts from reference TRBV19 and TRBJ2-1): DGGITQSPKYLFRKEGQNVTLSCEQNLNHDAMYWYRQDPGQGLRLIYYSQIVNDFQKGDIAEGYSVSREKKESFPLTVTSAQKNPTAFYLCASSIRPGEGNEQFFGPGTRLTVL.

V gene TRBV30 combines with J gene TRBJ2-5; D may be TRBD1 (5 bases). CDR3 length: 13 residues. V was pared by 0 bases and J by 2 bases, with 7 bases between. Germline V lookup: CDR1 GTSNPN, CDR2 SVGIG (reference sequence). The CDR3 is CAWSVTGQETQYF. DNA for the CDR3: TGTGCCTGGAGTGTAACAGGACAAGAGACCCAGTACTTC. The variable domain in full, completed from reference TRBV30 and TRBJ2-5, reads SQTIHQWPATLVQPVGSPLSLECTVEGTSNPNLYWYRQAAGRGLQLLFYSVGIGQISSEVPQNLSASRPQDRQFILSSKKLLLSDSGFYLCAWSVTGQETQYFGPGTRLLVL.

The CDR3 nucleotides are TGTGCCAGCAGTTTAACAGGACAGGGGGGTAAGCCCCAGCATTTT. It codes for CASSLTGQGGKPQHF. The V gene is TRBV28, the J gene TRBJ1-5; 10 bases are a match to TRBD1. The ends lost 2 bases at V and 8 bases at J; junction bases unmatched: 6. CDR1 MDHEN and CDR2 SYDVKM come from the germline V gene. The CDR3 loop spans 15 amino acids. Based on the CDR3 plus reference TRBV28 and TRBJ1-5, the full variable domain is DVKVTQSSRYLVKRTGEKVFLECVQDMDHENMFWYRQDPGLGLRLIYFSYDVKMKEKGDIPEGYSVSREKKERFSLILESASTNQTSMYLCASSLTGQGGKPQHFGDGTRLSIL.

V and J are TRBV19 and TRBJ1-5; unclear D gene. CDR1 is LNHDA, CDR2 SQIVND, per germline (reference sequence). V gave up 3 bases and J gave up 5 bases, with 8 bases separating them. The CDR3 extends over 13 amino acids. In DNA form, the CDR3 reads TGTGCCAGTAGTATTCAGGTGGATCAGCCCCAGCATTTT. Translating it yields CASSIQVDQPQHF.

The V gene is TRBV7-2, the J gene TRBJ2-5, with D possibly being TRBD2 (6 bases). Germline V gives CDR1 SGHTA, CDR2 FQGNSA. The CDR3 has 13 amino acids. The V end lost 8 bases, the J end lost 1 base, and 11 bases lay between the germline ends. The CDR3 region has the DNA TGTGCCAGCGTGGGGGGAACCCAAGAGACCCAGTACTTC. It specifies CASVGGTQETQYF.

The V call is TRBV4-3, the J call TRBJ1-1, with TRBD1 as a possible D gene (5 bases). V was clipped by 1 base and J by 3 bases, with 12 bases between them. Germline V gene data show CDR1 as LGHNA and CDR2 as YSLEER. The CDR3 length is 15 residues. DNA of the CDR3: TGCGCCAGCAGCCAAGTAGGGGCCGGGGACACTGAAGCTTTCTTT. This translates into CASSQVGAGDTEAFF.

This chain joins TRBV5-4 and TRBJ1-6; possible D gene TRBD1, 5 bases. Looked up from germline, CDR1 is SGHNT and CDR2 is YYREEE (reference sequence). The V and J ends lost 1 base and 5 bases respectively, with 13 bases between them. The CDR3 sequence is 16 residues long. The CDR3 reads CASSLSRTRDNSPLHF. CDR3 DNA: TGTGCCAGCAGCTTGAGCCGGACAAGGGATAATTCACCCCTCCACTTT.

CDR3 loop: CARASGQGVSPLHF. In nucleotides, the CDR3 is TGTGCTAGAGCCTCGGGACAGGGGGTATCACCCCTCCACTTT. This chain connects TRBV12-5 to TRBJ1-6; 11 nucleotides align to TRBD1. Germline lookup yields CDR1 LGHNT and CDR2 FRNRAP. This CDR3 region has 14 residues. V was pared by 9 bases and J by 10 bases, with 8 bases of the junction left unmatched. Full variable domain (missing parts from reference TRBV12-5 and TRBJ1-6): DARVTQTPRHKVTEMGQEVTMRCQPILGHNTVFWYRQTMMQGLELLAYFRNRAPLDDSGMPKDRFSAEMPDATLATLKIQPSEPRDSAVYFCARASGQGVSPLHFGNGTRLTVT.

The chain uses TRBV3-1 (or the pseudogene TRBV3-2) and TRBJ2-7, with D tentatively TRBD2 (6 bases). Germline assignment: CDR1 LGHDT and CDR2 YNNKEL (reference sequence). Trimming took 3 bases from V and 1 from J, leaving 13 bases between them. The CDR3 spans 15 residues. This CDR3 reads CASSHAGLQSYEQYF. The CDR3 DNA follows: TGTGCCAGCAGCCACGCGGGACTTCAATCCTACGAGCAGTACTTC.

This clone occurred once. The chain employs TRBV3-1 (or the pseudogene TRBV3-2) and TRBJ2-7, with TRBD1 matching 7 bases. V gave up 4 bases and J gave up 2 bases; unmatched junction bases: 2. Germline-derived CDR1 and CDR2 are LGHDT and YNNKEL (reference sequence). The CDR3 has 13 residues. CDR3 nucleotide sequence: TGTGCCAGCAGCCCGACAGGGCCCTACGAGCAGTACTTC. It translates to CASSPTGPYEQYF.

The chain couples TRBV6-5 to TRBJ2-3, with 10 bases that match TRBD2. Trimming at V came to 5 bases and at J to 5 bases, leaving 1 base not matched to a gene. The CDR3 has 13 amino acids. Looked up from germline, CDR1 is MNHEY and CDR2 is SVGAGI. CDR3 DNA sequence: TGTGCCAGCAGTAGCGGGAGGGGAGATACGCAGTATTTT. As protein: CASSSGRGDTQYF.

Written as DNA, the CDR3 is TGTGCCAGCTCACCAGAGAGGGCGCGGAACACTGAAGCTTTCTTT. Residues: CASSPERARNTEAFF. The V and J genes are TRBV18 and TRBJ1-1, with D unclear. The CDR3 is made up of 15 amino acids. The V and J ends lost 2 bases and 1 base respectively, with 11 bases between them. In germline, CDR1 is KGHSH, CDR2 LQKENI.